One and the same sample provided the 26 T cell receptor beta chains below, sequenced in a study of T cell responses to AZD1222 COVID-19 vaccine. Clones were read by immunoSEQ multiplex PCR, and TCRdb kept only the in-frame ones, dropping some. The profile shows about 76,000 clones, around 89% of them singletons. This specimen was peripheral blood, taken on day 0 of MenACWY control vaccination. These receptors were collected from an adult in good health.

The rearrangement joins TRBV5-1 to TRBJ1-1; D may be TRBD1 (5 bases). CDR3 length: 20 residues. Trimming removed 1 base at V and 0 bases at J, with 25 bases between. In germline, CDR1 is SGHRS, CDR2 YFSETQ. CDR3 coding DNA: TGCGCCAGCAGCTTGCTATCCCATATGACCAGGGAAAGGATGAACACTGAAGCTTTCTTT. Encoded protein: CASSLLSHMTRERMNTEAFF.

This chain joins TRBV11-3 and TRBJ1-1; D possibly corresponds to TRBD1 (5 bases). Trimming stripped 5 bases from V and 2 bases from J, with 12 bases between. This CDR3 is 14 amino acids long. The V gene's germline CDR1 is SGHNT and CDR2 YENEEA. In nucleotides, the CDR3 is TGTGCCAGCAGCCTAGGTGGGGGAAACACTGAAGCTTTCTTT. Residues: CASSLGGGNTEAFF.

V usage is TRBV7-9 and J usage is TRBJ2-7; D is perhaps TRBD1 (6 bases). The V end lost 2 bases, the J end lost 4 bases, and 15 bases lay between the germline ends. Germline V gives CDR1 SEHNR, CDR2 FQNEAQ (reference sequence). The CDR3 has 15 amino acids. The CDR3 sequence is CASSLWGQGLYEQYF. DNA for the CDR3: TGTGCCAGCAGCTTATGGGGGCAGGGTCTTTACGAGCAGTACTTC.

CDR3 in DNA: TGTGCCAGCGCGAGGACAGGCATCTCTGGAAACACCATATATTTT. It yields the protein CASARTGISGNTIYF. The chain joins TRBV6-5 to TRBJ1-3; 7 nucleotides match TRBD1. The CDR3 has 15 residues. V was pared by 8 bases and J by 0 bases, with 7 bases of the junction left unmatched. Germline V lookup: CDR1 MNHEY, CDR2 SVGAGI.

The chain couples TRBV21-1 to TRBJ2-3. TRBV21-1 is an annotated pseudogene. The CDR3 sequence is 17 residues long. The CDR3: CASSSERDSRSTDTQYF. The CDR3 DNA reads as TGTGCCAGCAGCAGCGAGCGGGACAGCAGGAGCACAGATACGCAGTATTTT.

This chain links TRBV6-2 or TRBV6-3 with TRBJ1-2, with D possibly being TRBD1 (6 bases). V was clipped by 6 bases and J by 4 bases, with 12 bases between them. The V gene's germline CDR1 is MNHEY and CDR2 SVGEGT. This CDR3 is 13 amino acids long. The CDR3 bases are TGTGCCAGCAGCCCCAGGGGCTTCTATGGCTACACCTTC. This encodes CASSPRGFYGYTF.

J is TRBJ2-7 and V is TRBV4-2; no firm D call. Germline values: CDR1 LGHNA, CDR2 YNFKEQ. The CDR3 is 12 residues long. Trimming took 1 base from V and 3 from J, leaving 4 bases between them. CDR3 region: CASSQGNYEQYF. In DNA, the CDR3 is TGTGCCAGCAGCCAAGGGAACTACGAGCAGTACTTC.

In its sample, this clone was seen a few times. The DNA for the CDR3 is TGTGCCAGCAGGGAGGACAGAGACCAGCCCCAGCATTTT. The encoded protein is CASREDRDQPQHF. This rearrangement joins TRBV27 to TRBJ1-5, with a tentative D call TRBD1 (6 bases). The CDR3 has 13 residues. CDR1 and CDR2 from the germline V gene are MNHEY and SMNVEV (reference sequence). Trimming took off 6 bases at V and 7 bases at J, with 13 bases between the two ends.

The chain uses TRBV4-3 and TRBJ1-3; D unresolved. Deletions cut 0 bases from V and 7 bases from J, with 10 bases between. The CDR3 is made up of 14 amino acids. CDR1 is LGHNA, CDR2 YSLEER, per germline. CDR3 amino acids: CASSQEPARNTIYF. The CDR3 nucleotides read TGCGCCAGCAGCCAAGAGCCGGCCCGGAACACCATATATTTT.

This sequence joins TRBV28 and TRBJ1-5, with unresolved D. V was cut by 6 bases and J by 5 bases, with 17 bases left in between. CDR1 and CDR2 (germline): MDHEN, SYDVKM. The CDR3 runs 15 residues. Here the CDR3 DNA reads TGTGCCAGCAGCCCCCTCGCCAGGCGGGATCAGCCCCAGCATTTT. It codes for CASSPLARRDQPQHF.

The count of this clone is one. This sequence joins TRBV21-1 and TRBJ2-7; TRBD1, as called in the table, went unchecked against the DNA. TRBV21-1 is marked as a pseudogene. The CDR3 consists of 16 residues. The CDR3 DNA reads TGTGCCAGCAGCAAAGTGAAGGGGACAAGCTCCTACGAGCAGTACTTC. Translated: CASSKVKGTSSYEQYF.

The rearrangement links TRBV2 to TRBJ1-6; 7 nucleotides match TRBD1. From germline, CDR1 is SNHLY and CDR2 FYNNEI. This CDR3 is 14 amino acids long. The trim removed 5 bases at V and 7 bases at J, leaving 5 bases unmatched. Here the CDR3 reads CASSQTGWNSPLHF. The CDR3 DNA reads TGTGCCAGCAGTCAGACAGGGTGGAATTCACCCCTCCACTTT.

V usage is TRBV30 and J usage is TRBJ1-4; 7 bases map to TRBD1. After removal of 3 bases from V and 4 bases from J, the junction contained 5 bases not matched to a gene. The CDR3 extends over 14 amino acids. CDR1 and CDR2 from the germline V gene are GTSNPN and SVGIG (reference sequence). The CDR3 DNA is TGTGCCTGGAGCCGACAGGGATATAATGAAAAACTGTTTTTT. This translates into CAWSRQGYNEKLFF. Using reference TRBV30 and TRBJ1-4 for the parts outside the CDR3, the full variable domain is SQTIHQWPATLVQPVGSPLSLECTVEGTSNPNLYWYRQAAGRGLQLLFYSVGIGQISSEVPQNLSASRPQDRQFILSSKKLLLSDSGFYLCAWSRQGYNEKLFFGSGTQLSVL.

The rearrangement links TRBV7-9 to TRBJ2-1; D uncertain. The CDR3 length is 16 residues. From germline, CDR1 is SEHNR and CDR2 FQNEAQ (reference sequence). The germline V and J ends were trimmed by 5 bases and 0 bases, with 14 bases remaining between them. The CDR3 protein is CASSLPAWTSYNEQFF. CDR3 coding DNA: TGTGCCAGCAGCCTCCCGGCCTGGACCTCCTACAATGAGCAGTTCTTC.

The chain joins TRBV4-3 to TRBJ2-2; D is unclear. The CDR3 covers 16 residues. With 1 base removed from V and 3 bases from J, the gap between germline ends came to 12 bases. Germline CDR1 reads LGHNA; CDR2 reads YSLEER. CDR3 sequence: CASSQAAPDDTGELFF. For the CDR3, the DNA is TGCGCCAGCAGCCAAGCCGCGCCCGACGACACCGGGGAGCTGTTTTTT.

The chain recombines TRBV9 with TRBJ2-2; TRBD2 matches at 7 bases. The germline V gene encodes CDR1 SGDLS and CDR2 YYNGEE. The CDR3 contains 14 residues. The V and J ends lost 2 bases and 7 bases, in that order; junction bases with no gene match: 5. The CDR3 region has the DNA TGTGCCAGCAGCGTGGGTAGCGGGTACGGGGAGCTGTTTTTT. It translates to CASSVGSGYGELFF.

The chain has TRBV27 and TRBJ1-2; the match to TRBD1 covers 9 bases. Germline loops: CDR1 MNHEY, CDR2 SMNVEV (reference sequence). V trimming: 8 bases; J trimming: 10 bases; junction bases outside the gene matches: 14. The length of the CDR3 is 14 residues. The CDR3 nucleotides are TGTGCCAGCGGCGCCCCGGGACAGGGTCTGATCTACACCTTC. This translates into CASGAPGQGLIYTF.

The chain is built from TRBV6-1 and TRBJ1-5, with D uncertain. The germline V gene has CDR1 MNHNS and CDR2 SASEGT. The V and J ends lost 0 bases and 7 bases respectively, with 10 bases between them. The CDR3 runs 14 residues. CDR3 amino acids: CASSEAWLGQPQHF. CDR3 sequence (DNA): TGTGCCAGCAGTGAAGCGTGGCTCGGGCAGCCCCAGCATTTT.

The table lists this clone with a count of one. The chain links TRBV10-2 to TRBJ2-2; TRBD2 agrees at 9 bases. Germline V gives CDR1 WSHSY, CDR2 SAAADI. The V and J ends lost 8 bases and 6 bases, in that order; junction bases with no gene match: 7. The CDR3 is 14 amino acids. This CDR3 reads CASSLSGSSGELFF. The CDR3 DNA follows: TGCGCCAGCTCCCTTAGCGGGAGTTCCGGGGAGCTGTTTTTT.

The DNA for the CDR3 is TGTGCCAGCAGAGCGGGAGGGAGGACCGGGGAGCTGTTTTTT. This translates into CASRAGGRTGELFF. The genes are TRBV28 and TRBJ2-2, with 10 bases aligning to TRBD2. CDR1 is MDHEN, CDR2 SYDVKM, per germline. Trimming at V came to 6 bases and at J to 5 bases, leaving 3 bases not matched to a gene. This CDR3 has 14 residues.

CDR3 in DNA: TGCGCCAGCAACCCACAGGGGGACAATGAGCAGTTCTTC. Protein: CASNPQGDNEQFF. This chain links TRBV10-1 with TRBJ2-1, with 8 nucleotides matching TRBD1. V gave up 7 bases and J gave up 5 bases; unmatched junction bases: 4. The CDR3 has 13 amino acids. CDR1 and CDR2 from the germline V gene are WNHNN and SYGVQD (reference sequence).

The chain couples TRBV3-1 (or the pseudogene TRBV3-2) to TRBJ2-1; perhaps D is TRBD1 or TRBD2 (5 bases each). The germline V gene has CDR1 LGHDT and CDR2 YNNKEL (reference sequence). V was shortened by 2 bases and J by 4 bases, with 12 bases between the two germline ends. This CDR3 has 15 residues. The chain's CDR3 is CASSQLGTGYNEQFF. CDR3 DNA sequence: TGTGCCAGCAGCCAACTTGGGACGGGTTACAATGAGCAGTTCTTC.

The CDR3 here is CAILPDRGTYEQYF. CDR3 in DNA: TGTGCCATCCTCCCGGACAGGGGCACCTACGAGCAGTACTTC. V and J are TRBV28 and TRBJ2-7, with TRBD1 matching over 9 bases. Germline V CDR1 and CDR2: MDHEN, SYDVKM. The CDR3 extends over 14 amino acids. V shed 10 bases and J 2 bases; nucleotides not matched to a gene: 9.

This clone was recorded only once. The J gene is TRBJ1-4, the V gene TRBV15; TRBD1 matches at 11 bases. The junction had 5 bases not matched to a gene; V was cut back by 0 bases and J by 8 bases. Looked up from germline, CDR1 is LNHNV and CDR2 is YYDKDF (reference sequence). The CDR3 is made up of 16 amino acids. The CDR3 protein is CATSRDEGTGGEKLFF. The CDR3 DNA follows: TGTGCCACCAGCAGAGATGAGGGGACAGGGGGGGAAAAACTGTTTTTT.

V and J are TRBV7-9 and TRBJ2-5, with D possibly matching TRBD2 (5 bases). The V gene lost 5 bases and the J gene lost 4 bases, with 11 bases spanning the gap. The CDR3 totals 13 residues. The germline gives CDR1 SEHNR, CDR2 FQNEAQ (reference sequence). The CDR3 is CASSLLRGETQYF. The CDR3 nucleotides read TGTGCCAGCAGCCTCCTCCGGGGAGAGACCCAGTACTTC.

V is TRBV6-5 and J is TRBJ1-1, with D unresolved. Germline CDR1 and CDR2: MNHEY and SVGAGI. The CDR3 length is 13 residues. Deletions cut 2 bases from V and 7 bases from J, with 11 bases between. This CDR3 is CASSYRVRFEAFF. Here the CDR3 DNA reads TGTGCCAGCAGTTACAGGGTCCGGTTTGAAGCTTTCTTT.